Sequencing of this TCR beta chain was carried out in a study of regulatory T cells in long-lasting Graves disease. Time point meaning: persistent/refractory GD, antithyroid drugs over 5 years with positive TRAb. The authors made the TCR library using RNA they extracted from PBMCs. This CDR3 has 15 residues. The germline V gene encodes CDR1 SEHNR and CDR2 FQNEAQ (reference sequence). Construction of the TCR beta libraries employed iRepertoire HTBI primers in conjunction with Arm-PCR of CDR3 regions. MiXCR was run by TCRdb on the multiplex PCR reads, yielding one entry per CDR3 protein. The repertoire includes 310,000 or so distinct CDR3 sequences, 20% to 25% of them detected once, and 45% to 70% sits in the top ten. A remark on this clonotype: An end of the junction differs from the germline gene, which may be a read error.

The sequence was obtained from a female donor with Graves disease. The rearrangement joins TRBV7-9 to TRBJ2-7; 7 positions agree with TRBD2. The specimen comprised peripheral blood mononuclear cells (PBMCs), sampled when the disease was refractory, from a patient treated with antithyroid drugs. CDR3 protein: CASSLYGSGDYEQYF. CDR3 coding DNA: TGCGCCAGCAGCTTGTACGGCAGCGGGGACTACGAGCAGTACTTC.